This is a list of T cell receptor beta chains from one sample in a study of vaccination effects on CD4 cells after COVID-19. Data came from immunoSEQ multiplex PCR; TCRdb stores just in-frame clones and leaves some out. This sample has around 25,000 clones; 83% occur once, and the top ten carry under 1.5%. For these TCRs, the target antigens are not known. Source: CD4+ T cells from PBMCs cultured with HCoV-NL63 spike peptides, taken after COVID-19 vaccination. Source of these receptors: a human donor who received a COVID-19 vaccine. Some clones in this sample may be carry-over from other donors' samples. CDR3s include the opening cysteine and the closing phenylalanine or tryptophan. D genes are given only for firm matches. Clone size is shown for a subset of rows, as once, few, many or a class of expanded clone.

>TRBJ2-5|16|TRBD2|TRBV5-1|-
TGCGCCAGCAGCCCCCGACTAGCGGGGCAAGGAGAGACCCAGTACTTC
CASSPRLAGQGETQYF
>TRBJ1-5|15|-|TRBV12-5|-
TGTGCTAGTGGTTTGGTCCGGACAGATCCATGGCCCCAGCATTTT
CASGLVRTDPWPQHF
>TRBJ2-3|15|-|TRBV19|-
TGTGCCAGTACCCCTCGCGGGGTGGGATCAGATACGCAGTATTTT
CASTPRGVGSDTQYF
>TRBJ2-3|14|TRBD1|TRBV7-9|few
TGTGCCAGCAGCTTAGACAGGGGGCGGGATACGCAGTATTTT
CASSLDRGRDTQYF
>TRBJ2-1|15|-|TRBV28|few
TGTGCCAGCAGTTTATTAGGGAGCATTGGCGATGAGCAGTTCTTC
CASSLLGSIGDEQFF
>TRBJ1-6|16|-|TRBV23-1|few
TGCGCCAGCAGTCAACCTCCGGCAGGGTCGGGGTCACCCCTCCACTTT
CASSQPPAGSGSPLHF
>TRBJ2-3|13|-|TRBV7-3|-
TGTGCCAGCAGCCGGGGTAGCACAGATACGCAGTATTTT
CASSRGSTDTQYF
>TRBJ2-2|15|TRBD1|TRBV19|-
TGTGCCAGTAGTCTCGGACAGGGCACCACCGGGGAGCTGTTTTTT
CASSLGQGTTGELFF
>TRBJ1-1|14|-|TRBV18|-
TGTGCCAGCTCACCAGGGCGAGAACGAACTGAAGCTTTCTTT
CASSPGRERTEAFF
>TRBJ2-3|17|TRBD1|TRBV5-1|-
TGCGCCAGCAGCTTGGGGGACAGGGTGTTGGGTTTAGATACGCAGTATTTT
CASSLGDRVLGLDTQYF
>TRBJ1-1|15|TRBD1|TRBV6-5|-
TGTGCCAGCAGTTCATTCCGGGACAGGAACACTGAAGCTTTCTTT
CASSSFRDRNTEAFF
>TRBJ1-2|14|-|TRBV3-1/TRBV3-2|-
TGTGCCAGCAGCCGAGCAGCTGCTAACTATGGCTACACCTTC
CASSRAAANYGYTF
>TRBJ1-4|16|-|TRBV30|-
TGTGCCTGGAGTGTATCGAGGACATATAATAATGAAAAACTGTTTTTT
CAWSVSRTYNNEKLFF
>TRBJ2-3|16|-|TRBV11-2|-
TGTGCCAGCAGCTTAGCCCTGGCACCCAGCACAGATACGCAGTATTTT
CASSLALAPSTDTQYF
>TRBJ1-6|16|-|TRBV5-1|-
TGCGCCAGCAGCTTGGGAGGGTGGGTACCGTATTCACCCCTCCACTTT
CASSLGGWVPYSPLHF
>TRBJ1-1|14|-|TRBV7-3|-
TGTGCCAGCAGCTTACAACCAGGGAGCACTGAAGCTTTCTTT
CASSLQPGSTEAFF
>TRBJ2-5|15|-|TRBV5-5|-
TGTGCCAGCGTAGATCCGGGGGAACGGAAGGAGACCCAGTACTTC
CASVDPGERKETQYF
>TRBJ1-1|15|-|TRBV7-2|once
TGTGCCAGCAGTACACAGGGACACATGAACACTGAAGCTTTCTTT
CASSTQGHMNTEAFF
>TRBJ1-1|16|-|TRBV5-5|-
TGTGCCAGCAGCTTGGTAAATATGGGGTTGAACACTGAAGCTTTCTTT
CASSLVNMGLNTEAFF
>TRBJ2-2|12|-|TRBV10-2|-
TGCGCCAGCAGTGAGTCGTTTGGGGAGCTGTTTTTT
CASSESFGELFF
>TRBJ1-3|15|-|TRBV7-6|-
TGTGCCAGCAGTCCCGGGACCACAGAACGGAACACCATATATTTT
CASSPGTTERNTIYF
>TRBJ2-5|14|-|TRBV5-1|few
TGCGCCAGCAGCTTGGGACAGACCCAAGAGACCCAGTACTTC
CASSLGQTQETQYF
>TRBJ1-5|14|-|TRBV5-8|-
TGTGCCAGCAGCTTGAGGAGAGGCAATCAGCCCCAGCATTTT
CASSLRRGNQPQHF
>TRBJ1-2|17|TRBD1|TRBV11-2|-
TGTGCCAGCAGCCTAGGACAGGGGAGTATAATTAACTATGGCTACACCTTC
CASSLGQGSIINYGYTF
>TRBJ1-4|16|-|TRBV5-1|-
TGCGCCAGCAGTGAGAAAAGACAGGTCCCTAATGAAAAACTGTTTTTT
CASSEKRQVPNEKLFF
>TRBJ1-4|13|-|TRBV18|once
TGTGCCAGCTCACGACCGGTTAATGAAAAACTGTTTTTT
CASSRPVNEKLFF
>TRBJ2-5|15|TRBD1|TRBV19|-
TGTGCCAGTAGTACCAGGGACAGTAAGGGCGAGACCCAGTACTTC
CASSTRDSKGETQYF
>TRBJ1-1|16|-|TRBV6-1|-
TGTGCCAGCAGTGACGGGTCTCGACTGAGGAACACTGAAGCTTTCTTT
CASSDGSRLRNTEAFF
>TRBJ1-3|14|-|TRBV2|-
TGTGCCAGCAGGACGGGTTACTCTGGAAACACCATATATTTT
CASRTGYSGNTIYF
>TRBJ2-3|15|-|TRBV5-1|-
TGCGCCAGCAGCTTGGGCGAAGGCGGTCGGAGTACGCAGTATTTT
CASSLGEGGRSTQYF
>TRBJ2-5|15|TRBD1|TRBV2|-
TGTGCCAGCAGGGGGACAGGGGGTTCGGGGGAGACCCAGTACTTC
CASRGTGGSGETQYF
>TRBJ1-3|18|TRBD1|TRBV9|-
TGTGCCAGCAGCTCACGAGTCAGGACAGGGAGCTCTGGAAACACCATATATTTT
CASSSRVRTGSSGNTIYF
>TRBJ1-4|15|-|TRBV5-1|-
TGCGCCAGCAGCTTGTTGGGGACAACTAATGAAAAACTGTTTTTT
CASSLLGTTNEKLFF
>TRBJ2-5|15|-|TRBV7-8|-
TGTGCCAGCAGCCCAAGCACCGGGACTCCGGAGACCCAGTACTTC
CASSPSTGTPETQYF
>TRBJ2-3|13|TRBD1|TRBV24-1|-
TGTGCCACCAGTCAGGGGGCCACAGATACGCAGTATTTT
CATSQGATDTQYF
>TRBJ1-1|15|-|TRBV4-1|-
TGCGCCAGCAGCCAAGTAGGCCAGGGGTTCACTGAAGCTTTCTTT
CASSQVGQGFTEAFF
>TRBJ1-4|16|-|TRBV7-9|-
TGTGCCAGCAGGAGACTTAGCGGCTCGGCTAATGAAAAACTGTTTTTT
CASRRLSGSANEKLFF
>TRBJ2-3|13|TRBD1|TRBV24-1|-
TGTGCCACCAATACAGGGGGCACAGATACGCAGTATTTT
CATNTGGTDTQYF
>TRBJ2-5|13|-|TRBV6-4|-
TGTGCCAGCAGTGTACGGCCCCAAGAGACCCAGTACTTC
CASSVRPQETQYF